Listed below are T cell receptor beta chains from one sample, sequenced in a study of blood T cell repertoires in COVID-19. Sequencing was performed with immunoSEQ multiplex PCR; in TCRdb, only in-frame clones are kept and a portion is missing. The table shows some 180,000 clones, with approximately 80% occurring only once. The sequenced sample consisted of peripheral blood. The source of these receptors is a human donor in a cohort sampled during active COVID-19. Each CDR3 is given with its conserved first and last residue. The D gene is left open where the match is weak. Not every row has a clone size; where given, it reads once, few, many or a size class.

d_call	cdr3_length	clone_size	v_call	j_call	cdr3_nt	cdr3_aa
-	14	few	TRBV13	TRBJ1-4	TGTGCCAGCAGCTCCGGACAGACCGGCGAAAAACTGTTTTTT	CASSSGQTGEKLFF
-	18	once	TRBV13	TRBJ1-1	TGTGCCAGCACTCACACTGCGGGCAGACCATCCCCTCGCACTGAAGCTTTCTTT	CASTHTAGRPSPRTEAFF
TRBD1	13	-	TRBV19	TRBJ1-2	TGTGCCAGTAGTGTACAGGGGAGCTATGGCTACACCTTC	CASSVQGSYGYTF
TRBD1	14	-	TRBV7-2	TRBJ2-1	TGTGCCAGCAGCTTCGACAGGGGGCGGGATGAGCAGTTCTTC	CASSFDRGRDEQFF
TRBD2	15	-	TRBV6-2/TRBV6-3	TRBJ2-1	TGTGCCAGCAGTTACCAGGGACTAGCGCTCAATGAGCAGTTCTTC	CASSYQGLALNEQFF
-	15	-	TRBV5-4	TRBJ2-7	TGTGCCAGCAGTTCAGAACCGGGAAAAACTTACGAGCAGTACTTC	CASSSEPGKTYEQYF
TRBD1	13	-	TRBV7-8	TRBJ2-7	TGTGCCAGCAGCTCGGACAGGGGAAACGAGCAGTACTTC	CASSSDRGNEQYF
-	16	few	TRBV19	TRBJ1-6	TGTGCCAGTAGTGATCAGGGGAGCTCCTATAATTCACCCCTCCACTTT	CASSDQGSSYNSPLHF
-	15	-	TRBV6-5	TRBJ1-1	TGTGCCAGCAGTTACTCTCGCCGGGGGAACACTGAAGCTTTCTTT	CASSYSRRGNTEAFF
TRBD1	14	-	TRBV7-3	TRBJ1-1	TGTGCCAGCAGCACAGGACAGGGACACACTGAAGCTTTCTTT	CASSTGQGHTEAFF
TRBD2	16	-	TRBV14	TRBJ2-3	TGTGCCAGCAGCCCGACTAGCGGGGGGGGTACAGATACGCAGTATTTT	CASSPTSGGGTDTQYF
-	14	once	TRBV23-1	TRBJ2-5	TGCGCCAGCAGTCAATTAGGCCCCTGGGCCCCTCAGTACTTC	CASSQLGPWAPQYF
TRBD1	16	-	TRBV30	TRBJ1-2	TGTGCCTGGTGGGACAGGGTAGGGCCTAGGGGGTATGGCTACACCTTC	CAWWDRVGPRGYGYTF
-	14	-	TRBV11-2	TRBJ1-4	TGTGCCAGCAGCTTAGGGCAGGGGTTTGAAAAACTGTTTTTT	CASSLGQGFEKLFF
-	12	-	TRBV10-3	TRBJ1-1	TGTGCCATTGGCGGGGTTCTCACTGAAGCTTTCTTT	CAIGGVLTEAFF
TRBD1	14	-	TRBV4-1	TRBJ1-1	TGCGCCAGCAGCAAACGACAGGGGGACACTGAAGCTTTCTTT	CASSKRQGDTEAFF
-	14	-	TRBV7-9	TRBJ2-7	TGTGCCACGCAGGAAGTTGATTTCTCCTACGAGCAGTACTTC	CATQEVDFSYEQYF
-	15	few	TRBV11-2	TRBJ1-3	TGTGCCAGCAGCACCGGACAGAGCTCTGGAAACACCATATATTTT	CASSTGQSSGNTIYF
TRBD1	16	once	TRBV19	TRBJ2-5	TGTGCCAGTAGTACTTGGGACAGGGAGGCTGGCGAGACCCAGTACTTC	CASSTWDREAGETQYF
TRBD2	15	-	TRBV25-1	TRBJ2-1	TGTGCCAGCAGTGAACCCCGGGGGGGCCGCAATGAGCAGTTCTTC	CASSEPRGGRNEQFF
TRBD2	15	-	TRBV5-4	TRBJ2-1	TGTGCCAGCAGCCGACGGACTAGCGGGGGGCATGAGCAGTTCTTC	CASSRRTSGGHEQFF
-	14	-	TRBV5-5	TRBJ1-2	TGTGCCAGCAGCGGGGTCTTGAGGGCTTACGGCTACACCTTC	CASSGVLRAYGYTF
TRBD1	17	-	TRBV19	TRBJ1-1	TGTGCCAGTAGTATTGGCCCTCTGGACAGGCCTCACACTGAAGCTTTCTTT	CASSIGPLDRPHTEAFF
TRBD2	18	-	TRBV4-2	TRBJ2-3	TGTGCCAGCAGCCAAGGACCCTCTACTAGCGGAGACACAGATACGCAGTATTTT	CASSQGPSTSGDTDTQYF
-	16	-	TRBV18	TRBJ1-2	TGTGCCAGCTCACCAATACGGGGATCAAGTGGCTATGGCTACACCTTC	CASSPIRGSSGYGYTF
TRBD1	15	-	TRBV5-1	TRBJ1-1	TGCGCCAGCAGCGGAGGACAGGGGGCGGACACTGAAGCTTTCTTT	CASSGGQGADTEAFF
TRBD1	14	-	TRBV2	TRBJ2-1	TGTGCCAGCAGTCCCCGGGACAGGGAGAATGAGCAGTTCTTC	CASSPRDRENEQFF
TRBD1	15	-	TRBV15	TRBJ2-5	TGTGCCACCAGCAGGGACGCCAGGGGGCCGGAGACCCAGTACTTC	CATSRDARGPETQYF
-	14	-	TRBV19	TRBJ1-1	TGTGCCAGCCAAATCGGCGGCGGACAGCTTGAAGCTTTCTTT	CASQIGGGQLEAFF
-	11	once	TRBV12-3/TRBV12-4	TRBJ1-1	TGTGCCAGCAGTTACGGGGGGGAAGCTTTCTTT	CASSYGGEAFF
TRBD2	14	-	TRBV9	TRBJ2-1	TGTGCCAGCAGTGGGGAGGGAAGTTGGAATGAGCAGTTCTTC	CASSGEGSWNEQFF
TRBD2	14	-	TRBV5-8	TRBJ2-7	TGTGCCAGCAGCTTTTTCGGGGGGGCCTACGAGCAGTACTTC	CASSFFGGAYEQYF
TRBD2	16	-	TRBV9	TRBJ2-5	TGTGCCAGCAGCGTAGATTCTAGCGGGGGAGGAGAGACCCAGTACTTC	CASSVDSSGGGETQYF
TRBD2	17	-	TRBV5-1	TRBJ2-3	TGCGCCAGCAGCTTGGTACGGGGGGGCGAGGGGACAGATACGCAGTATTTT	CASSLVRGGEGTDTQYF
-	12	-	TRBV25-1	TRBJ1-2	TGTGCCAGCAGCCCTGACAGTTGGGGCTACACCTTC	CASSPDSWGYTF
TRBD2	17	-	TRBV5-1	TRBJ2-1	TGCGCCAGCAGCTTGTCTAGCGGGGGGGCGTCCTACAATGAGCAGTTCTTC	CASSLSSGGASYNEQFF
TRBD1	15	-	TRBV29-1	TRBJ2-1	TGCAGCGTCCGACCTCCTGAGACAGGGGGCTATGAGCAGTTCTTC	CSVRPPETGGYEQFF
TRBD1	15	-	TRBV5-6	TRBJ1-5	TGTGCCAGCAGCTCGGGGACAGGCAGGAATCAGCCCCAGCATTTT	CASSSGTGRNQPQHF
-	15	few	TRBV2	TRBJ1-5	TGTGCCAGCAGTGATTTGCTAGGCAGCAATCAGCCCCAGCATTTT	CASSDLLGSNQPQHF
-	12	-	TRBV15	TRBJ2-7	TGTGCCACCAGCAGTCATTCATACGAGCAGTACTTC	CATSSHSYEQYF
-	15	-	TRBV6-5	TRBJ1-1	TGTGCCAGCAGTTACGAGCCCAGAACGGGCACTGAAGCTTTCTTT	CASSYEPRTGTEAFF
-	11	-	TRBV30	TRBJ2-7	TGTTCCGGCGGCAGAGAATACGAGCAGTACTTC	CSGGREYEQYF
TRBD2	15	-	TRBV30	TRBJ2-1	TGTGCCTGGAGTGCCGGGACTAGTTTCGGCAATGAGCAGTTCTTC	CAWSAGTSFGNEQFF
-	13	-	TRBV11-2	TRBJ2-2	TGTGCCAGCAGCTTAAGGGGTACCGGGGAGCTGTTTTTT	CASSLRGTGELFF
TRBD1	17	-	TRBV9	TRBJ1-2	TGTGCCAGCAGCGACCCAATTAGCGGGACAGGGTCATTTGGCTACACCTTC	CASSDPISGTGSFGYTF
-	16	-	TRBV7-9	TRBJ1-3	TGTGCCAGCAGCTTAATTCCACTATCCTCTGGAAACACCATATATTTT	CASSLIPLSSGNTIYF
TRBD1	15	once	TRBV6-1	TRBJ2-7	TGTGCCAGCAGTGACAGGGGGCCTCCAACCTACGAGCAGTACTTC	CASSDRGPPTYEQYF
TRBD1	14	-	TRBV27	TRBJ2-7	TGTGCCAGCAGCACAGGGGGTCCCTCCTACGAGCAGTACTTC	CASSTGGPSYEQYF
-	14	-	TRBV5-1	TRBJ2-5	TGCGCCAGCAGCCCGACCTCAGGGGTTGGGACCCAGTACTTC	CASSPTSGVGTQYF
-	15	-	TRBV3-1/TRBV3-2	TRBJ2-7	TGTGCCAGCAGCCAAGACTTGGGGGGGGGCTGCGAGCAGTACTTC	CASSQDLGGGCEQYF
-	16	-	TRBV11-3	TRBJ2-1	TGTGCCAGCAGCTTAGATACCGGGGGTCCCTACAATGAGCAGTTCTTC	CASSLDTGGPYNEQFF
-	11	-	TRBV12-3/TRBV12-4	TRBJ1-2	TGTGCCAGCAACAGGGCTAGTGGCTACACCTTC	CASNRASGYTF
-	15	-	TRBV7-8	TRBJ1-4	TGTGCCAGCAGCTTAGACCCGGACTTTCATGAAAAACTGTTTTTT	CASSLDPDFHEKLFF
-	13	-	TRBV29-1	TRBJ2-7	TGCAGCGTTGAGGTTAATAGGGGTCGAGAGCAGTACTTC	CSVEVNRGREQYF